Listed here are 18 T cell receptor beta chains from one sample, sequenced in a study of T cells in Graves' hyperthyroidism and ophthalmopathy. It was RNA transcripts that yielded the amplified TCR beta CDR3 regions. HTBI primers drove first-round RT-PCR of the TCR CDR3. One entry per CDR3 protein, called by TCRdb with MiXCR from the multiplex PCR reads. This table has about 600,000 distinct CDR3 sequences, 11% to 15% appearing once. The sample comprised blood. The receptor set was obtained from a woman aged 18-29 years with Graves' ophthalmopathy.

This chain uses TRBV9 with TRBJ2-3, with 8 bases matching TRBD2. CDR3 length: 16 amino acids. V shed 3 bases and J 6 bases; nucleotides not matched to a gene: 12. Germline V gene lookup returns CDR1 SGDLS and CDR2 YYNGEE. CDR3 in amino acids: CASSASGSRGADTQYF. The CDR3 DNA reads TGTGCCAGCAGCGCGAGCGGGAGCCGGGGAGCGGATACGCAGTATTTT.

This clonotype was found many times. The V gene is TRBV10-3, the J gene TRBJ2-7, with D possibly being TRBD1 (7 bases). This CDR3 contains 15 residues. V was pared by 3 bases and J by 0 bases, with 12 bases between. CDR1 and CDR2 (germline): ENHRY, SYGVKD. CDR3 in DNA: TGTGCCATCAGTGACACCCAGGGGGGCTCCTACGAGCAGTACTTC. This translates into CAISDTQGGSYEQYF.

This clonotype has ten or more counts. The CDR3 DNA reads as TGTGCCAGCAGCTTAGGGTTGGGGCCGGAACAAGAGACCCAGTACTTC. It specifies CASSLGLGPEQETQYF. The genes are TRBV13 and TRBJ2-5; D is possibly TRBD1 (5 bases). The germline V gene encodes CDR1 PRHDT and CDR2 FYEKMQ (reference sequence). V was pared by 0 bases and J by 2 bases, with 13 bases between. The CDR3 covers 16 residues.

This clonotype was detected ten times or more. This CDR3 is CASRPLPEDRGTYEQYF. In DNA form, the CDR3 reads TGTGCCAGCAGGCCTCTCCCCGAAGACAGGGGTACCTACGAGCAGTACTTC. The chain employs TRBV27 and TRBJ2-7; 8 nucleotides agree with TRBD1. V lost 6 bases to trimming and J lost 2 bases; unmatched junction nucleotides: 15. The V gene's germline CDR1 is MNHEY and CDR2 SMNVEV (reference sequence). The length of the CDR3 is 17 residues.

This sequence joins TRBV19 and TRBJ1-1, with D possibly TRBD1 on 6 matching bases. The CDR3 totals 13 residues. Looked up from germline, CDR1 is LNHDA and CDR2 is SQIVND (reference sequence). The V and J ends lost 5 bases and 8 bases respectively, with 15 bases between them. The CDR3 nucleotides are TGTGCCAGTAGTCCCGGGACACCCAGCGAAGCTTTCTTT. Its translation is CASSPGTPSEAFF.

Ten or more counts support this clonotype. The genes are TRBV30 and TRBJ2-5, with a tentative D call TRBD2 (6 bases). Germline CDR1 GTSNPN, CDR2 SVGIG (reference sequence). V gave up 3 bases and J gave up 2 bases, with 22 bases separating them. The CDR3 covers 17 residues. The CDR3, as DNA: TGTGCCTGGAGCCGAAGGAGGGGAGGTTACGGACAAGAGACCCAGTACTTC. Residues: CAWSRRRGGYGQETQYF. The variable domain in full, with the rest retrieved from reference TRBV30 and TRBJ2-5, is SQTIHQWPATLVQPVGSPLSLECTVEGTSNPNLYWYRQAAGRGLQLLFYSVGIGQISSEVPQNLSASRPQDRQFILSSKKLLLSDSGFYLCAWSRRRGGYGQETQYFGPGTRLLVL.

The table lists this clonotype with many counts. This chain links TRBV2 with TRBJ2-1; a weak D match, TRBD2 (5 bases). The CDR3 is made up of 14 amino acids. Germline V gene sequence: CDR1 SNHLY, CDR2 FYNNEI. Trimming removed 3 bases at V and 7 bases at J, with 13 bases between. DNA of the CDR3: TGTGCCAGCAGTGAGTGGCTAGCACGAAATGAGCAGTTCTTC. Translating gives CASSEWLARNEQFF. Filled out from reference TRBV2 and TRBJ2-1, the complete variable domain reads EPEVTQTPSHQVTQMGQEVILRCVPISNHLYFYWYRQILGQKVEFLVSFYNNEISEKSEIFDDQFSVERPDGSNFTLKIRSTKLEDSAMYFCASSEWLARNEQFFGPGTRLTVL.

This clonotype has a count of ten or more. This chain joins TRBV2 and TRBJ2-7, with 12 bases matching TRBD2. Trimming at V came to 5 bases and at J to 6 bases, leaving 5 bases not matched to a gene. This CDR3 is built from 14 residues. CDR1 SNHLY and CDR2 FYNNEI come from the germline V gene. The CDR3 coding sequence is TGTGCCAGCAGTCGTGGACTAGCGGGAACCGAGCAGTACTTC. It codes for CASSRGLAGTEQYF.

This clonotype was found many times. The V and J genes are TRBV5-5 and TRBJ2-7; TRBD1 aligns across 7 bases. CDR1 and CDR2 (germline): SGHKS, YYEKEE (reference sequence). The length of the CDR3 is 13 residues. The junction had 5 bases not matched to a gene; V was cut back by 2 bases and J by 6 bases. CDR3 sequence (DNA): TGTGCCAGCAGCTTACCGACAGGGTCCGAGCAGTACTTC. This sequence encodes CASSLPTGSEQYF.

The CDR3 sequence: CASSPGTAPGLAGYEQYF. DNA for the CDR3: TGTGCCAGCTCACCTGGGACGGCACCGGGACTAGCGGGTTACGAGCAGTACTTC. The V and J genes are TRBV2 and TRBJ2-7; 12 bases align to TRBD2. Germline assignment: CDR1 SNHLY and CDR2 FYNNEI. This CDR3 is built from 18 residues. With V trimmed by 8 bases and J by 4 bases, 18 bases remained unmatched.

The sample holds many counts of this clonotype. The chain is built from TRBV11-2 and TRBJ1-4, with TRBD1 matching 11 bases. CDR1 SGHAT and CDR2 FQNNGV come from the germline V gene. The CDR3 extends over 19 amino acids. V lost 3 bases, J lost 2 bases, and 11 bases stayed unmatched. The CDR3 DNA is TGTGCCAGCAGCTTCCGAGAAGGACAGGGGGCGATGACTAATGAAAAACTGTTTTTT. The encoded protein is CASSFREGQGAMTNEKLFF.

Ten or more counts support this clonotype. This chain links TRBV28 with TRBJ1-6; 10 nucleotides line up with TRBD1. Germline CDR1 MDHEN, CDR2 SYDVKM. CDR3 length: 15 residues. After removal of 6 bases from V and 9 bases from J, the junction contained 8 bases not matched to a gene. CDR3 loop: CASRPGQGLGSPLHF. The CDR3 DNA is TGTGCCAGCAGGCCGGGACAGGGGTTAGGTTCACCCCTCCACTTT.

This clonotype appeared many times. This chain connects TRBV5-5 to TRBJ1-1, with D possibly matching TRBD1 (5 bases). The germline gives CDR1 SGHKS, CDR2 YYEKEE (reference sequence). V dropped 7 bases and J dropped 10 bases, with 17 bases sitting between them. The CDR3 sequence is 12 residues long. Written as DNA, the CDR3 is TGTGCCAGCTCAAGCGGGGGGTTGGGAGCTTTCTTT. It is translated as CASSSGGLGAFF.

The CDR3 DNA sequence: TGTGCCAGCAGCCAATCTACGCGGAGCTCCTACGAGCAGTACTTC. This encodes CASSQSTRSSYEQYF. The J gene is TRBJ2-7, the V gene TRBV3-1; D is unclear. There are 15 residues in the CDR3. Germline V CDR1 and CDR2: LGHDT, YNNKEL (reference sequence). Deletions cut 2 bases from V and 0 bases from J, with 11 bases between.

The V gene is TRBV6-1, the J gene TRBJ2-1; a weak D match, TRBD2 (6 bases). The CDR3 runs to 13 residues. V shed 3 bases and J shed 12 bases, with 15 bases lying between them. The germline CDR1 and CDR2 sequences are MNHNS and SASEGT. The CDR3 bases are TGTGCCAGCAGTGAGAGGAGCTTGGAGGGGCAGTTCTTC. Its translation is CASSERSLEGQFF.

In the case of this clonotype: Given a much more abundant clone one base away, this may be a read error. J is TRBJ1-5 and V is TRBV28; perhaps TRBD1 as D (5 bases). Germline lookup yields CDR1 MDHEN and CDR2 SYDVKM. V was cut by 6 bases and J by 15 bases, with 15 bases left in between. The CDR3 length is 11 residues. The CDR3 here is CASSSRDSRHF. CDR3 in DNA: TGTGCCAGCAGCTCCAGGGACTCCCGGCATTTT.

With respect to this clonotype: A single base separates this from a much larger clone, so it may be a read error. V and J are TRBV28 and TRBJ2-7; 7 bases map to TRBD2. The germline V gene encodes CDR1 MDHEN and CDR2 SYDVKM. CDR3 length: 13 residues. This CDR3 reads CAGSREWTREQYF. The CDR3 DNA is TGTGCCGGCAGCCGGGAATGGACTAGGGAGCAGTACTTC.

This clonotype came up many times. The chain carries TRBV3-1 and TRBJ2-1; TRBD1 or TRBD2 may be the D gene (5 bases each). Germline CDR1 and CDR2: LGHDT and YNNKEL (reference sequence). V was shortened by 4 bases and J by 6 bases, with 13 bases between the two germline ends. The CDR3 consists of 14 residues. The CDR3 DNA reads as TGTGCCAGCAGCCTCGGGACCCAGGGCAATGAGCAGTTCTTC. This sequence encodes CASSLGTQGNEQFF.